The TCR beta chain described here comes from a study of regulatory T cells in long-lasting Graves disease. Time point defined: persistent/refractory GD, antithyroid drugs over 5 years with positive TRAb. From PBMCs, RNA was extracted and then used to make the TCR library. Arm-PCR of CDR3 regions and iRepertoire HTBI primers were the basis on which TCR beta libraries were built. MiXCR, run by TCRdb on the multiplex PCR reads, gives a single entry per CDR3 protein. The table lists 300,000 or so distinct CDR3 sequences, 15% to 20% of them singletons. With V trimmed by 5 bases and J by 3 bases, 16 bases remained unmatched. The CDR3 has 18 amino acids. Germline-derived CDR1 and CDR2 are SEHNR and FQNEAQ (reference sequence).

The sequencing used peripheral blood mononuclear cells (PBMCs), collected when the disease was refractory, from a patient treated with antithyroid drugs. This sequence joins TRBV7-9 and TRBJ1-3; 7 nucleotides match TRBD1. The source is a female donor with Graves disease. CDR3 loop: CASSPDRDRVRLGNTIYF. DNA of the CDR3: TGTGCCAGCAGCCCAGACCGGGACAGAGTTCGGCTTGGAAACACCATATATTTT.